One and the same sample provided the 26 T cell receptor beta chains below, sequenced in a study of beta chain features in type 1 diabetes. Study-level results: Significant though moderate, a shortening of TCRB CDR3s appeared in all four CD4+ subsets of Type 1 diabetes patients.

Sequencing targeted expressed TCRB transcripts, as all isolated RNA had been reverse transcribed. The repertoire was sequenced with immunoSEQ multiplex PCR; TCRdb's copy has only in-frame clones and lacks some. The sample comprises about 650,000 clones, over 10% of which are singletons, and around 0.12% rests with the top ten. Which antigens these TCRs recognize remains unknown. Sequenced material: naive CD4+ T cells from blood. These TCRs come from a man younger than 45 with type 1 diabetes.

Here the CDR3 reads CASSQEEGANNQPQHF. CDR3 nucleotide sequence: TGTGCCAGCAGCCAAGAGGAGGGGGCGAACAATCAGCCCCAGCATTTT. The chain joins TRBV4-2 to TRBJ1-5; 7 bases match TRBD1. After removal of 0 bases from V and 3 bases from J, the junction contained 5 bases not matched to a gene. The CDR3 extends over 16 amino acids. Germline CDR1 LGHNA, CDR2 YNFKEQ.

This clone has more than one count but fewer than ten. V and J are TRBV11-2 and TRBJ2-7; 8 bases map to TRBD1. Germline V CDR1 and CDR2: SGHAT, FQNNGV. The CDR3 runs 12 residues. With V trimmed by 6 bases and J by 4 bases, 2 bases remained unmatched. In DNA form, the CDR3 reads TGTGCCAGCAGACGACAGGGGTACGAGCAGTACTTC. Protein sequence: CASRRQGYEQYF. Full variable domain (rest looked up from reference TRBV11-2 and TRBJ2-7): EAGVAQSPRYKIIEKRQSVAFWCNPISGHATLYWYQQILGQGPKLLIQFQNNGVVDDSQLPKDRFSAERLKGVDSTLKIQPAKLEDSAVYLCASRRQGYEQYFGPGTRLTVT.

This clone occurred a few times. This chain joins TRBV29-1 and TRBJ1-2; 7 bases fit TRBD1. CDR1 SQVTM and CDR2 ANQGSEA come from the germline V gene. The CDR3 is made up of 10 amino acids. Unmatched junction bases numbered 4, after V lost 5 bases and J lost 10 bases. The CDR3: CSVLTGDYTF. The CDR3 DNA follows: TGCAGCGTTCTTACAGGGGACTACACCTTC.

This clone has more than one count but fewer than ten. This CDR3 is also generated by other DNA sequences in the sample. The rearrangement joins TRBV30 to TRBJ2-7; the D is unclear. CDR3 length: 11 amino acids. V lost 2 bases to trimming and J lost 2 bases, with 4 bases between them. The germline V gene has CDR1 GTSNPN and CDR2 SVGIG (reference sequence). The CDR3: CAWSLTYEQYF. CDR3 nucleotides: TGTGCCTGGAGTTTAACCTACGAGCAGTACTTC.

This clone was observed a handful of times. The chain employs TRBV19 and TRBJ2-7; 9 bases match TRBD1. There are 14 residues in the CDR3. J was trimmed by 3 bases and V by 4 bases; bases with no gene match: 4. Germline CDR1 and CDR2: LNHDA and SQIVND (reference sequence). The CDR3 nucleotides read TGTGCCAGTAGTACTCGACAGGGGGTCTACGAGCAGTACTTC. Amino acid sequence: CASSTRQGVYEQYF. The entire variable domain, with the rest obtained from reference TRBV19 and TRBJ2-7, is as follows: DGGITQSPKYLFRKEGQNVTLSCEQNLNHDAMYWYRQDPGQGLRLIYYSQIVNDFQKGDIAEGYSVSREKKESFPLTVTSAQKNPTAFYLCASSTRQGVYEQYFGPGTRLTVT.

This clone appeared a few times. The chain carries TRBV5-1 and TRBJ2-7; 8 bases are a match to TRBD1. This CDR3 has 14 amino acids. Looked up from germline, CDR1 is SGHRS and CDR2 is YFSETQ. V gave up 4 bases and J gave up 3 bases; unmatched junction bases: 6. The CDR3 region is CASSRGQENYEQYF. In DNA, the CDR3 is TGCGCCAGCAGCCGGGGACAGGAGAACTACGAGCAGTACTTC.

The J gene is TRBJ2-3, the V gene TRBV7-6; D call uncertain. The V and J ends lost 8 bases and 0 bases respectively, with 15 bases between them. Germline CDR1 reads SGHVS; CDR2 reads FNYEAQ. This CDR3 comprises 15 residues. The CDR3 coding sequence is TGTGCCAGCGGTCCGGCGTCCCTTAGCACAGATACGCAGTATTTT. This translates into CASGPASLSTDTQYF. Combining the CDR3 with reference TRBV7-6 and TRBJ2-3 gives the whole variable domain GAGVSQSPRYKVTKRGQDVALRCDPISGHVSLYWYRQALGQGPEFLTYFNYEAQQDKSGLPNDRFSAERPEGSISTLTIQRTEQRDSAMYRCASGPASLSTDTQYFGPGTRLTVL.

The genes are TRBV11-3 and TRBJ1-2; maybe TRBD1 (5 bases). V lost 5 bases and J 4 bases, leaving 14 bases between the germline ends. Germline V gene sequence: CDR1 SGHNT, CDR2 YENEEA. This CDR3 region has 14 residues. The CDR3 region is CASSEGSDGYGYTF. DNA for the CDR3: TGTGCCAGCAGCGAGGGGTCCGACGGCTATGGCTACACCTTC.

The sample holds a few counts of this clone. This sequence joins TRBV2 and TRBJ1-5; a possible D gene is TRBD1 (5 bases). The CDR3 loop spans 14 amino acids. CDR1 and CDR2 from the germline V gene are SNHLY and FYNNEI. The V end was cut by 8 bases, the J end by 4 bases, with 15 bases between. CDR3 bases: TGTGCCAGCGCATGGGAGGGGTCAAATCAGCCCCAGCATTTT. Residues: CASAWEGSNQPQHF. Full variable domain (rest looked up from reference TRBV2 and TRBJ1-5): EPEVTQTPSHQVTQMGQEVILRCVPISNHLYFYWYRQILGQKVEFLVSFYNNEISEKSEIFDDQFSVERPDGSNFTLKIRSTKLEDSAMYFCASAWEGSNQPQHFGDGTRLSIL.

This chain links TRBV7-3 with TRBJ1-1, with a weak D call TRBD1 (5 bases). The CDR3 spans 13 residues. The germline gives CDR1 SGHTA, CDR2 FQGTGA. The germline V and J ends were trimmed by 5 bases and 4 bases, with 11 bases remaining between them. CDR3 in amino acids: CASSPRQGTEAFF. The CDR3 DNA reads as TGTGCCAGCAGCCCCCGCCAGGGCACTGAAGCTTTCTTT.

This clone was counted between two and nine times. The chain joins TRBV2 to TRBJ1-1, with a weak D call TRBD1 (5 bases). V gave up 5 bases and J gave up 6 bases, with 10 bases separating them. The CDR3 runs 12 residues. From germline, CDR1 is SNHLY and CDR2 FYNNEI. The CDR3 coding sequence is TGTGCCAGCAGTAAACTAGGGGCTGAAGCTTTCTTT. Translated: CASSKLGAEAFF.

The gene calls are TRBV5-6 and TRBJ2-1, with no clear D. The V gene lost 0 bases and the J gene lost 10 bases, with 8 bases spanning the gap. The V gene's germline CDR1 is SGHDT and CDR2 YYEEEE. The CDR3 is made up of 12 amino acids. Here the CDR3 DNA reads TGTGCCAGCAGCTTGGGTCCAGCAGAGCAGTTCTTC. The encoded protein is CASSLGPAEQFF.

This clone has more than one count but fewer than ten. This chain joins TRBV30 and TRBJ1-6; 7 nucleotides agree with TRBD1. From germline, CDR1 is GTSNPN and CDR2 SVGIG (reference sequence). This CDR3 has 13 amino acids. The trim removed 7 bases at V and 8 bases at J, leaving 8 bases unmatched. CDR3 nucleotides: TGTGCCTCCGTTAGTCAGGGGGATTCACCCCTCCACTTT. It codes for CASVSQGDSPLHF.

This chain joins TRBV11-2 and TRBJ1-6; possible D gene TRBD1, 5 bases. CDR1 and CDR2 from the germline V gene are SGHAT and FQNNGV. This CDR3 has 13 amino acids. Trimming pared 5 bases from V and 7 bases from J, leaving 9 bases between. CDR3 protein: CASSRGGNSPLHF. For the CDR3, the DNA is TGTGCCAGCAGCAGGGGCGGGAATTCACCCCTCCACTTT. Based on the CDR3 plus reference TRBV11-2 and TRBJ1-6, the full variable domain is EAGVAQSPRYKIIEKRQSVAFWCNPISGHATLYWYQQILGQGPKLLIQFQNNGVVDDSQLPKDRFSAERLKGVDSTLKIQPAKLEDSAVYLCASSRGGNSPLHFGNGTRLTVT.

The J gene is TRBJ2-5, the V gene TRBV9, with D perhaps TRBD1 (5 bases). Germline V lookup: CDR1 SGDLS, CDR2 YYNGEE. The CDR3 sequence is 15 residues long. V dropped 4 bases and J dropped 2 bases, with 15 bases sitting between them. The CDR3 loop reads CASSPRLGEQETQYF. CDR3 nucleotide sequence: TGTGCCAGCAGCCCCCGCCTAGGGGAACAAGAGACCCAGTACTTC.

The CDR3 region has the DNA TGTGCCAGCAGTCCCTCTGCAGGGAGGTACCAGTACTTC. Protein sequence: CASSPSAGRYQYF. The gene calls are TRBV6-5 and TRBJ2-5; D is perhaps TRBD2 (6 bases). V gave up 5 bases and J gave up 10 bases, with 17 bases separating them. There are 13 residues in the CDR3. Germline V gives CDR1 MNHEY, CDR2 SVGAGI.

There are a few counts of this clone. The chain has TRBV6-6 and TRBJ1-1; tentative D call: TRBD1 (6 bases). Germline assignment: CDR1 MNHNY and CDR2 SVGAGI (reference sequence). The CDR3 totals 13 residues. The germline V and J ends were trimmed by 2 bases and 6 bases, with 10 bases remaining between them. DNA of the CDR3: TGTGCCAGCAGTTACCACAGGGTGGCTGAAGCTTTCTTT. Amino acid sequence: CASSYHRVAEAFF.

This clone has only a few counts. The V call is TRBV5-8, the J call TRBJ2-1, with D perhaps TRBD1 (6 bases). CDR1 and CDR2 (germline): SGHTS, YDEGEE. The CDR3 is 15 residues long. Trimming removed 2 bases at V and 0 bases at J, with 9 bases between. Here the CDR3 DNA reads TGTGCCAGCAGCTTCACAGGGCCCTCCTACAATGAGCAGTTCTTC. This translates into CASSFTGPSYNEQFF.

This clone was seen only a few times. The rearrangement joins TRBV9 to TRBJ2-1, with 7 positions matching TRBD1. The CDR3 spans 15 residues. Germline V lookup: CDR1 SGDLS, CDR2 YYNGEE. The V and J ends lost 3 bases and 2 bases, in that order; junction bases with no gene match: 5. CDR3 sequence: CASSAQGTAYNEQFF. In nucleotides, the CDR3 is TGTGCCAGCAGCGCCCAGGGGACAGCCTACAATGAGCAGTTCTTC.

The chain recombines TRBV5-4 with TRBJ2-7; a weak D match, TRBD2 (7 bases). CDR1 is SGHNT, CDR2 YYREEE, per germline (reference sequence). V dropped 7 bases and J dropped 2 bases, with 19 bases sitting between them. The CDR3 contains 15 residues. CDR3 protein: CASFPRGGRAYEQYF. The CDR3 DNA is TGTGCCAGCTTCCCAAGGGGGGGGCGCGCCTACGAGCAGTACTTC.

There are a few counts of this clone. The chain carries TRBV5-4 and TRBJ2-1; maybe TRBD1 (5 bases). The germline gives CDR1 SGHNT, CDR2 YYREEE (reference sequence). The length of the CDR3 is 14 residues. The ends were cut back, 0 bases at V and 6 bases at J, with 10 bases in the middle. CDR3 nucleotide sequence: TGTGCCAGCAGCTTGGTCGGACACCTCAATGAGCAGTTCTTC. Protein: CASSLVGHLNEQFF.

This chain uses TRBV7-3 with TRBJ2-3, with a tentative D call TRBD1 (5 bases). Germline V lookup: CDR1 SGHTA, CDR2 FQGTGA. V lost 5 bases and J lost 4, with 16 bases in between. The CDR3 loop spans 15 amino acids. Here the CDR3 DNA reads TGTGCCAGCAGCCCCAGTCAGGGAATGGCAGATACGCAGTATTTT. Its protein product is CASSPSQGMADTQYF.

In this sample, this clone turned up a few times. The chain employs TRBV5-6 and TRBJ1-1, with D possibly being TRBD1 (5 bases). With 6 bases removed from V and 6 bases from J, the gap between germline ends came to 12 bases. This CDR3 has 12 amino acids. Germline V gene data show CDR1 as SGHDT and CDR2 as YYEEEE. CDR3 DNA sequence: TGTGCCAGCACCCTAGGGGATTCTGAAGCTTTCTTT. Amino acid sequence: CASTLGDSEAFF.

The CDR3 sequence is CASTTVVGQPQHF. The CDR3 DNA reads TGTGCCAGCACCACGGTGGTAGGTCAGCCCCAGCATTTT. This chain links TRBV28 with TRBJ1-5; unclear D gene. CDR1 and CDR2 (germline): MDHEN, SYDVKM. The CDR3 extends over 13 amino acids. V was pared by 7 bases and J by 6 bases, with 13 bases between.

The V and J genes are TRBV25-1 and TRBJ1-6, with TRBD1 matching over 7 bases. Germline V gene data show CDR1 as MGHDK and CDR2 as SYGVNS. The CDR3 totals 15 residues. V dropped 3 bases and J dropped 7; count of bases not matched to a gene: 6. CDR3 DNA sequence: TGTGCCAGCAGTGACGGTCAGGGGGAAAATTCACCCCTCCACTTT. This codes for CASSDGQGENSPLHF.

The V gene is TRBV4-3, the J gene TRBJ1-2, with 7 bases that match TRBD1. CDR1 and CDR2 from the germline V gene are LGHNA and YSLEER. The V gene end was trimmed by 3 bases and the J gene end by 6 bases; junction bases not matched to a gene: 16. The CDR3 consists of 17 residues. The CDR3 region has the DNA TGCGCCAGCAGCCATGGACCCCAGGGACAGAGAAAGGATGGCTACACCTTC. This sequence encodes CASSHGPQGQRKDGYTF.